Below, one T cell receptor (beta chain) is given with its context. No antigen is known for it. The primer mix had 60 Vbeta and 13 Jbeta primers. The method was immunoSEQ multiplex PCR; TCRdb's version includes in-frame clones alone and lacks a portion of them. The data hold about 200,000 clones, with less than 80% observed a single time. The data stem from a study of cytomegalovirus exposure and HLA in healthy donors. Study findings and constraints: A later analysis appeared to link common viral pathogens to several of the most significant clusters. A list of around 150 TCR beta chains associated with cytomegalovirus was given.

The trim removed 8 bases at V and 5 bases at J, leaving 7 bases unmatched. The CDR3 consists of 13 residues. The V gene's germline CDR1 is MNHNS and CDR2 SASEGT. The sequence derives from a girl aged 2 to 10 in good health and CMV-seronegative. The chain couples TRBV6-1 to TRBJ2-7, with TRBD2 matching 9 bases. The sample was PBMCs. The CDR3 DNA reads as TGTGCCAGCCTAGCGGGATTTGTCCACGAGCAGTACTTC. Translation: CASLAGFVHEQYF.